These 4 T cell receptor beta chains were all obtained from the same sample, sequenced in a study of cytomegalovirus exposure and HLA in healthy donors. The PCR ran on 60 Vbeta and 13 Jbeta primers. Generated by immunoSEQ multiplex PCR, the TCRdb table keeps only in-frame clones and is missing some. The sample holds 110,000 to 150,000 clones; 60% to 75% are singletons and the top ten take 6.5% to 9%. Sequencing was carried out using PBMCs. The receptor set was obtained from a man aged 30-40 years in good health and CMV-seronegative.

The chain carries TRBV11-1 and TRBJ2-5; 7 nucleotides line up with TRBD1. CDR1 SGHAT and CDR2 FQDESV come from the germline V gene (reference sequence). Trimming cost V 1 base and J 0 bases; bases outside gene matches: 8. The CDR3 length is 17 residues. The CDR3 loop is CASSLEGTASYQETQYF. The CDR3 DNA reads TGTGCCAGCAGCTTAGAGGGGACAGCGTCGTACCAAGAGACCCAGTACTTC. The whole variable domain, filled in from reference TRBV11-1 and TRBJ2-5, reads EAEVAQSPRYKITEKSQAVAFWCDPISGHATLYWYRQILGQGPELLVQFQDESVVDDSQLPKDRFSAERLKGVDSTLKIQPAELGDSAMYLCASSLEGTASYQETQYFGPGTRLLVL.

The chain links TRBV7-6 to TRBJ2-1, with a weak D call TRBD2 (5 bases). Germline assignment: CDR1 SGHVS and CDR2 FNYEAQ. V was cut by 5 bases and J by 8 bases, with 13 bases left in between. The CDR3 covers 13 residues. Here the CDR3 DNA reads TGTGCCAGCAGCGCCGACTACGGTGATGAGCAGTTCTTC. Protein product: CASSADYGDEQFF.

The V call is TRBV7-2, the J call TRBJ1-2; TRBD1 is a possible D gene (6 bases). The germline gives CDR1 SGHTA, CDR2 FQGNSA. The V and J ends lost 3 bases and 5 bases respectively, with 13 bases between them. The CDR3 has 14 amino acids. CDR3 in DNA: TGTGCCAGCAGCTTTTCATCGGGGACATATGGCTACACCTTC. Its translation is CASSFSSGTYGYTF.

This chain uses TRBV14 with TRBJ2-2; 7 bases align to TRBD1. From germline, CDR1 is SGHDN and CDR2 FVKESK. The junction had 2 bases not matched to a gene; V was cut back by 1 base and J by 0 bases. The CDR3 runs to 16 residues. The CDR3, as DNA: TGTGCCAGCAGCCAAGGGACAGGACCGAACACCGGGGAGCTGTTTTTT. Its protein product is CASSQGTGPNTGELFF.